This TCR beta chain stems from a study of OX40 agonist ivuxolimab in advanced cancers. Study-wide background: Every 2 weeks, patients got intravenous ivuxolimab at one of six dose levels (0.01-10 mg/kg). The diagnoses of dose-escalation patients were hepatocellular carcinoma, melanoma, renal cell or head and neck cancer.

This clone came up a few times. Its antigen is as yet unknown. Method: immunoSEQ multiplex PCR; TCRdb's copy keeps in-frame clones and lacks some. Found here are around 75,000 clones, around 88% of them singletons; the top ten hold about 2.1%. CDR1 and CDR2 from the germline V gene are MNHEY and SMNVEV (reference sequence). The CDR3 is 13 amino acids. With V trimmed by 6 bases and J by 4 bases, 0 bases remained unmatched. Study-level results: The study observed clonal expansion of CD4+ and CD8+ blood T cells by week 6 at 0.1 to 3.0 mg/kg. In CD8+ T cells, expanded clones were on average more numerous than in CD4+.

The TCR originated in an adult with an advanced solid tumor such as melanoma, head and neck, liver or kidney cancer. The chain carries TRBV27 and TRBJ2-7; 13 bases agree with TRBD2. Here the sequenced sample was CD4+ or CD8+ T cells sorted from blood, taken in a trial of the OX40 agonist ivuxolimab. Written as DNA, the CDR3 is TGTGCCAGCAGGGGACTAGCGGGGTACGAGCAGTACTTC. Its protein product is CASRGLAGYEQYF.